The 11 T cell receptor beta chains presented below share a single source sample, sequenced in a study of cytomegalovirus exposure and HLA in healthy donors. PCR involved 60 Vbeta and 13 Jbeta primers. The data were produced by immunoSEQ multiplex PCR, yet TCRdb's version contains in-frame clones alone and is incomplete. This table holds approximately 200,000 clones, almost 75% found once. Input material: PBMCs. The source is a woman aged 25 to 39 in good health and CMV-seropositive.

This sequence joins TRBV5-1 and TRBJ1-1; D is unclear. The germline gives CDR1 SGHRS, CDR2 YFSETQ. Trimming stripped 0 bases from V and 1 base from J, with 7 bases between. The CDR3 has 14 residues. CDR3 coding DNA: TGCGCCAGCAGCTTGGGGGCGAAGAACACTGAAGCTTTCTTT. It translates to CASSLGAKNTEAFF.

CDR3 DNA sequence: TGTGCCAGCAGCCAGACAGGTCAAGCGGGACGGCAGTATTTT. Amino acid sequence: CASSQTGQAGRQYF. This chain links TRBV14 with TRBJ2-3, with D possibly being TRBD2 (7 bases). The germline gives CDR1 SGHDN, CDR2 FVKESK. Deletions cut 3 bases from V and 11 bases from J, with 18 bases between. The CDR3 has 14 amino acids.

V is TRBV19 and J is TRBJ1-2, with TRBD1 as a possible D gene (6 bases). Germline CDR1 LNHDA, CDR2 SQIVND (reference sequence). This CDR3 comprises 14 residues. V gave up 0 bases and J gave up 7 bases, with 12 bases separating them. In DNA, the CDR3 is TGTGCCAGTAGTATAGAGGCCAGGGGTAGTGGCTACACCTTC. This translates into CASSIEARGSGYTF.

This clone has only a few counts. The chain combines TRBV6-4 with TRBJ2-7, with 11 bases that match TRBD1. Germline V gene sequence: CDR1 MRHNA, CDR2 SNTAGT. The CDR3 runs 16 residues. The J segment lost 3 bases and the V segment lost 5 bases, leaving 9 bases of the junction unmatched. For the CDR3, the DNA is TGTGCCAGCAGTCCACTCACCGGGACAGGGGGCTACGAGCAGTACTTC. The encoded protein is CASSPLTGTGGYEQYF.

This clone came up a few times. V usage is TRBV27 and J usage is TRBJ1-4, with TRBD1 matching 9 bases. The trim removed 4 bases at V and 5 bases at J, leaving 2 bases unmatched. Germline values: CDR1 MNHEY, CDR2 SMNVEV (reference sequence). The CDR3 has 14 residues. The CDR3 protein is CASSWTGVNEKLFF. The CDR3 DNA reads as TGTGCCAGCAGTTGGACAGGGGTAAATGAAAAACTGTTTTTT.

The V gene is TRBV4-2, the J gene TRBJ2-7; 9 nucleotides line up with TRBD1. The junction had 2 bases not matched to a gene; V was cut back by 1 base and J by 1 base. The germline gives CDR1 LGHNA, CDR2 YNFKEQ. CDR3 length equals 15 residues. CDR3 region: CASSQATGGSYEQYF. In DNA, the CDR3 is TGTGCCAGCAGCCAAGCGACAGGGGGATCCTACGAGCAGTACTTC.

J is TRBJ2-7 and V is TRBV4-2; TRBD2 matches at 12 bases. The CDR3 is 16 residues long. Germline V gene data show CDR1 as LGHNA and CDR2 as YNFKEQ. With 0 bases clipped from V and 3 bases from J, the junction kept 3 bases outside the gene matches. CDR3 nucleotides: TGTGCCAGCAGCCAAGATCGACTAGCGGGAGACTACGAGCAGTACTTC. This translates into CASSQDRLAGDYEQYF.

The sample holds a few counts of this clone. The chain recombines TRBV9 with TRBJ1-6; D possibly corresponds to TRBD1 (6 bases). CDR1 is SGDLS and CDR2 is YYNGEE in the germline V gene. V was cut by 0 bases and J by 6 bases, with 10 bases left in between. There are 15 residues in the CDR3. The chain's CDR3 is CASSVDDRFNSPLHF. The DNA for the CDR3 is TGTGCCAGCAGCGTAGATGACAGGTTTAATTCACCCCTCCACTTT.

V gene TRBV27 combines with J gene TRBJ2-1, with D tentatively TRBD1 (6 bases). V was pared by 5 bases and J by 2 bases, with 10 bases between. CDR1 and CDR2 from the germline V gene are MNHEY and SMNVEV (reference sequence). The CDR3 totals 14 residues. The CDR3 bases are TGTGCCAGCAGTATACAGGGAACCTACAATGAGCAGTTCTTC. Translation: CASSIQGTYNEQFF.

This sequence joins TRBV5-6 and TRBJ2-3, with 13 nucleotides matching TRBD2. Germline trimming cut 5 bases from V and 4 bases from J; bases unmatched to any gene: 4. The germline CDR1 and CDR2 sequences are SGHDT and YYEEEE. There are 15 residues in the CDR3. The CDR3 is CASRSGLAGPDTQYF. The DNA of the CDR3 is TGTGCCAGCAGATCGGGACTAGCGGGACCAGATACGCAGTATTTT.

The chain carries TRBV27 and TRBJ1-1; TRBD1 is a possible D gene (5 bases). There are 15 residues in the CDR3. The germline V and J ends were trimmed by 4 bases and 0 bases, with 12 bases remaining between them. Germline CDR1 reads MNHEY; CDR2 reads SMNVEV (reference sequence). This CDR3 reads CASSSRQRLNTEAFF. The CDR3 nucleotides are TGTGCCAGCAGTTCGCGACAGAGATTGAACACTGAAGCTTTCTTT.